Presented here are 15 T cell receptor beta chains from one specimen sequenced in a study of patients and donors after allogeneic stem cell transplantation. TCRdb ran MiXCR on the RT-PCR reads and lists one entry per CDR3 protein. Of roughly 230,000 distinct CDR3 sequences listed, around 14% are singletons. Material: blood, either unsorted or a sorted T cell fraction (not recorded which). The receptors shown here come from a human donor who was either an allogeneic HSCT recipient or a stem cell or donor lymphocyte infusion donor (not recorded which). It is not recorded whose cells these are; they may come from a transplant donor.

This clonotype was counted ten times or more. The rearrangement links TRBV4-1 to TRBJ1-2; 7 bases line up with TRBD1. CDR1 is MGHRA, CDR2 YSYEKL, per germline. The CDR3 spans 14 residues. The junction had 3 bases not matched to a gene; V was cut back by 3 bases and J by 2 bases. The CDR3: CASSHTGANYGYTF. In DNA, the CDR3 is TGCGCCAGCAGCCATACAGGGGCGAACTATGGCTACACCTTC.

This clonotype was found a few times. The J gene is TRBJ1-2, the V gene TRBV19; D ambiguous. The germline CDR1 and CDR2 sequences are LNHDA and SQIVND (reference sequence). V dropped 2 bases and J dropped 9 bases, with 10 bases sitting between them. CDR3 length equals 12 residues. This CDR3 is CASSIQAGSYTF. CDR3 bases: TGTGCCAGTAGTATACAGGCGGGAAGCTACACCTTC.

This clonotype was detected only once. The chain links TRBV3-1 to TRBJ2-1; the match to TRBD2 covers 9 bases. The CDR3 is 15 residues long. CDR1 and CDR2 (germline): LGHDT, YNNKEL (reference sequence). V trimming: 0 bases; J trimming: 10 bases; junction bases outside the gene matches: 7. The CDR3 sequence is CASSQDGGGAREQFF. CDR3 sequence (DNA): TGTGCCAGCAGCCAAGACGGCGGGGGGGCCCGCGAGCAGTTCTTC.

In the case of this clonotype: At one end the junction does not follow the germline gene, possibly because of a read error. CDR3 DNA: TGCAGTGCTGGAGAACTAGCGGACACAGATACGCAGTATTTT. This sequence encodes CSAGELADTDTQYF. The chain has TRBV20-1 and TRBJ2-3; 8 positions match TRBD2. CDR3 size: 14 residues. Germline-derived CDR1 and CDR2 are DFQATT and SNEGSKA (reference sequence).

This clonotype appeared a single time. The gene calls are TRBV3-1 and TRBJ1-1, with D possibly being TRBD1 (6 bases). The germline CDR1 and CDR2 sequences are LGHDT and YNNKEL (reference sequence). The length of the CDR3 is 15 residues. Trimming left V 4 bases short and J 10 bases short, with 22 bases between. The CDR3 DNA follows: TGTGCCAGCAGCCCAGGTCGGGGGGCCGGGCTGGGAGCTTTCTTT. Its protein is CASSPGRGAGLGAFF.

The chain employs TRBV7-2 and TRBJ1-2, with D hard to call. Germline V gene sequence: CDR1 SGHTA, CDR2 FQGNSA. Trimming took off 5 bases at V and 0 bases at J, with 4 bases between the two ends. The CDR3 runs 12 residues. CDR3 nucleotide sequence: TGTGCCAGCAGCCCCACTAACTATGGCTACACCTTC. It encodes CASSPTNYGYTF.

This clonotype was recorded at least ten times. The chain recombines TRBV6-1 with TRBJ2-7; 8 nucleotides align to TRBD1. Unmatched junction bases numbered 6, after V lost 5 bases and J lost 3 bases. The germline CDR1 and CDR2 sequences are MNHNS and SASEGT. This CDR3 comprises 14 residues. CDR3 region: CASSTGQGFYEQYF. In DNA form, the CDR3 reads TGTGCCAGCAGTACCGGACAGGGTTTCTACGAGCAGTACTTC.

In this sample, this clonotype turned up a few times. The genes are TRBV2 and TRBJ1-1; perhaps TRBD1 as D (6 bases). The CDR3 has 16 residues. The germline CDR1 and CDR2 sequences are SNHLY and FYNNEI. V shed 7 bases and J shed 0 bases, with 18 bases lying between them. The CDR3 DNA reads TGTGCCAGCATCAGGACAGCCACACTAGTGAACACTGAAGCTTTCTTT. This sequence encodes CASIRTATLVNTEAFF.

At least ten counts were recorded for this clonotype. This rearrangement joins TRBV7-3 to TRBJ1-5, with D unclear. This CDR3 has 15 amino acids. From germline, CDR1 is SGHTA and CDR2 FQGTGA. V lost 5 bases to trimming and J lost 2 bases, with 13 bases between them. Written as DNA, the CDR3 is TGTGCCAGCAGCGACAAGTGGGGTGGCAATCAGCCCCAGCATTTT. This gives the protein CASSDKWGGNQPQHF.

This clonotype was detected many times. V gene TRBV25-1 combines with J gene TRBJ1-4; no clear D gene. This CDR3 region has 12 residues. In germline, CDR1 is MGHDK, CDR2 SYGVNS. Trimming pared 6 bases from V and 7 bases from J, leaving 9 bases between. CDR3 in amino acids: CASSSRGEKLFF. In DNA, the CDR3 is TGTGCCAGCAGCTCCCGAGGTGAAAAACTGTTTTTT.

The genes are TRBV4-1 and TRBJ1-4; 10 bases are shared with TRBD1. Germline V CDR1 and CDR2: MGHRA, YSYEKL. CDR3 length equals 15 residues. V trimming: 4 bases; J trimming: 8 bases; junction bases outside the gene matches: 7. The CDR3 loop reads CASSPSGTGEEKLFF. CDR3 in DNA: TGCGCCAGCAGCCCTTCCGGGACAGGGGAGGAAAAACTGTTTTTT.

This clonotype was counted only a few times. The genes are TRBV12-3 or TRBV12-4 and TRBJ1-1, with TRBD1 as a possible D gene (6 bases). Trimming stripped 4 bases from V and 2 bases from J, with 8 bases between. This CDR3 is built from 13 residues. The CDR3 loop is CASSSDRNTEAFF. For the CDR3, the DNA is TGTGCCAGCAGTTCGGACAGAAACACTGAAGCTTTCTTT.

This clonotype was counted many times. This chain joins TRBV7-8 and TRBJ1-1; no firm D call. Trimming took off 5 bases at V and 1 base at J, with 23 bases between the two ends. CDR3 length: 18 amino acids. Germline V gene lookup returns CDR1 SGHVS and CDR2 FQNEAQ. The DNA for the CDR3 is TGTGCCAGCAGCCCGCGGAGAGACCCAGTGGGGAGGAACACTGAAGCTTTCTTT. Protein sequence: CASSPRRDPVGRNTEAFF.

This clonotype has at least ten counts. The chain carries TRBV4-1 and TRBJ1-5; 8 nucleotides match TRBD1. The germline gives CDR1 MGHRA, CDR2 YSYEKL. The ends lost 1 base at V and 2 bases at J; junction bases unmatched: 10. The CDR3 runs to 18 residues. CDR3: CASSQVGPTGEGNQPQHF. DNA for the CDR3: TGCGCCAGCAGCCAAGTTGGCCCGACAGGGGAGGGCAATCAGCCCCAGCATTTT.

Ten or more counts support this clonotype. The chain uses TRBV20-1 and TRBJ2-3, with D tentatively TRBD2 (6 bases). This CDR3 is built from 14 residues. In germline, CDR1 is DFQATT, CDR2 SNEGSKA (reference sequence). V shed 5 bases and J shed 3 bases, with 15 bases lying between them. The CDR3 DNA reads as TGCAGTGCTCGGCCCGCGGGGATGACAGATACGCAGTATTTT. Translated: CSARPAGMTDTQYF.